The 18 T cell receptor beta chains reported below all come from one sample, sequenced in a study of blood T cell repertoires in COVID-19. Generated by immunoSEQ multiplex PCR, the TCRdb table keeps only in-frame clones and is missing some. This sample has under 200,000 clones, with approximately 84% found just once. The sequencing sample was made of peripheral blood. Receptors were obtained from a woman older than 75 with acute or convalescent COVID-19.

The chain employs TRBV10-3 and TRBJ2-7; 10 bases fit TRBD2. Germline loops: CDR1 ENHRY, CDR2 SYGVKD. Trimming at V came to 2 bases and at J to 3 bases, leaving 1 base not matched to a gene. There are 14 residues in the CDR3. CDR3 loop: CAISETSGDYEQYF. The CDR3 DNA reads as TGTGCCATCAGTGAGACTAGCGGGGACTACGAGCAGTACTTC.

This chain uses TRBV9 with TRBJ2-5; no firm D call. The CDR3 covers 14 residues. Germline-derived CDR1 and CDR2 are SGDLS and YYNGEE. V was shortened by 0 bases and J by 0 bases, with 6 bases between the two germline ends. CDR3 sequence reads: CASSVGGNQETQYF. The CDR3 bases are TGTGCCAGCAGCGTAGGAGGAAACCAAGAGACCCAGTACTTC.

The chain links TRBV6-5 to TRBJ2-5, with a possible D match to TRBD2 (5 bases). Trimming cost V 1 base and J 5 bases, with 17 bases left between them. Per germline, CDR1 MNHEY and CDR2 SVGAGI. The CDR3 length is 16 residues. The CDR3 region is CASSYLGLARPETQYF. The DNA for the CDR3 is TGTGCCAGCAGTTACTTAGGACTCGCCAGACCGGAGACCCAGTACTTC.

The chain is built from TRBV27 and TRBJ2-3; tentative D call: TRBD2 (7 bases). CDR3 length equals 15 residues. Trimming took off 3 bases at V and 3 bases at J, with 13 bases between the two ends. CDR1 and CDR2 (germline): MNHEY, SMNVEV (reference sequence). The CDR3 loop is CASSLRGGGTDTQYF. CDR3 DNA sequence: TGTGCCAGCAGTTTGAGAGGGGGGGGGACAGATACGCAGTATTTT.

The gene calls are TRBV5-5 and TRBJ2-1; a possible D gene is TRBD2 (5 bases). CDR3 length: 15 residues. Trimming pared 0 bases from V and 6 bases from J, leaving 13 bases between. Germline-derived CDR1 and CDR2 are SGHKS and YYEKEE (reference sequence). As DNA, the CDR3 is TGTGCCAGCAGCTTGGAAGCGGTAACCACCAATGAGCAGTTCTTC. This gives the protein CASSLEAVTTNEQFF.

This clone was recorded a few times. The chain is built from TRBV5-1 and TRBJ2-1, with 9 bases identical to TRBD2. CDR1 and CDR2 (germline): SGHRS, YFSETQ. This CDR3 comprises 18 residues. V trimming: 0 bases; J trimming: 6 bases; junction bases outside the gene matches: 13. This CDR3 reads CASSLAPSGIVVGNEQFF. The CDR3 bases are TGCGCCAGCAGCTTGGCCCCTAGCGGGATCGTGGTAGGCAATGAGCAGTTCTTC. Full variable domain (rest looked up from reference TRBV5-1 and TRBJ2-1): KAGVTQTPRYLIKTRGQQVTLSCSPISGHRSVSWYQQTPGQGLQFLFEYFSETQRNKGNFPGRFSGRQFSNSRSEMNVSTLELGDSALYLCASSLAPSGIVVGNEQFFGPGTRLTVL.

This chain links TRBV29-1 with TRBJ2-2, with TRBD1 matching 9 bases. CDR3 length: 15 residues. V shed 7 bases, J shed 4 bases, and the junction held 10 bases outside the gene matches. Germline CDR1 reads SQVTM; CDR2 reads ANQGSEA. The CDR3 bases are TGCAGCGCAGTTGGACAGGGGTCAACCACCGGGGAGCTGTTTTTT. This encodes CSAVGQGSTTGELFF.

The chain couples TRBV3-1 (or the pseudogene TRBV3-2) to TRBJ2-7; 8 bases map to TRBD2. CDR1 is LGHDT and CDR2 is YNNKEL in the germline V gene (reference sequence). The CDR3 extends over 16 amino acids. After removal of 1 base from V and 4 bases from J, the junction contained 9 bases not matched to a gene. The CDR3 sequence is CASSQARGGRWYEQYF. The CDR3 bases are TGTGCCAGCAGCCAAGCAAGGGGCGGGAGGTGGTACGAGCAGTACTTC.

This chain connects TRBV6-5 to TRBJ1-4; no clear D gene. Trimming took 2 bases from V and 8 from J, leaving 12 bases between them. Germline V gives CDR1 MNHEY, CDR2 SVGAGI. The CDR3 sequence is 14 residues long. The DNA of the CDR3 is TGTGCCAGCAGTTACGAACCCCGTAGCGAAAAACTGTTTTTT. Translated, it gives CASSYEPRSEKLFF.

This clone has more than one count but fewer than ten. The V gene is TRBV7-9, the J gene TRBJ2-1; 7 bases map to TRBD2. The CDR3 runs to 15 residues. Germline V gene sequence: CDR1 SEHNR, CDR2 FQNEAQ (reference sequence). V shed 6 bases, J shed 9 bases, and the junction held 14 bases outside the gene matches. CDR3 sequence: CASRPPSGPGGEQFF. CDR3 DNA sequence: TGTGCCAGCAGACCTCCATCGGGGCCGGGAGGTGAGCAGTTCTTC.

This sequence joins TRBV10-3 and TRBJ1-5; 8 bases fit TRBD1. Germline V gene lookup returns CDR1 ENHRY and CDR2 SYGVKD. This CDR3 region has 14 residues. The V gene end was trimmed by 5 bases and the J gene end by 8 bases; junction bases not matched to a gene: 8. CDR3 coding DNA: TGTGCCATCAGTATATCAGGGGGCGGGGAGCCCCAGCATTTT. Translating it yields CAISISGGGEPQHF.

The V gene is TRBV7-2, the J gene TRBJ1-2; D is uncertain. The V end lost 0 bases, the J end lost 4 bases, and 9 bases lay between the germline ends. The CDR3 has 14 amino acids. Germline CDR1 SGHTA, CDR2 FQGNSA. DNA of the CDR3: TGTGCCAGCAGCTTAGCCGGGGTGGGCTATGGCTACACCTTC. Its protein product is CASSLAGVGYGYTF.

The chain carries TRBV7-9 and TRBJ2-3; 11 bases are shared with TRBD2. Unmatched junction bases numbered 5, after V lost 2 bases and J lost 4 bases. This CDR3 is 16 amino acids long. The germline V gene has CDR1 SEHNR and CDR2 FQNEAQ (reference sequence). CDR3 sequence: CASSLTLAGAADTQYF. CDR3 coding DNA: TGTGCCAGCAGCTTAACACTAGCGGGAGCTGCAGATACGCAGTATTTT.

This chain links TRBV19 with TRBJ1-6; 7 positions agree with TRBD1. Germline V lookup: CDR1 LNHDA, CDR2 SQIVND (reference sequence). The length of the CDR3 is 16 residues. V was pared by 2 bases and J by 9 bases, with 10 bases of the junction left unmatched. CDR3 sequence: CASSIQGWSGGSPLHF. The CDR3 nucleotides read TGTGCCAGTAGTATACAGGGGTGGTCAGGGGGTTCACCCCTCCACTTT.

Concerning this clone: This specimen includes other DNA sequences encoding the same CDR3. The gene calls are TRBV20-1 and TRBJ2-5; the match to TRBD1 covers 7 bases. CDR3 length: 12 amino acids. Unmatched junction bases numbered 5, after V lost 3 bases and J lost 7 bases. CDR1 is DFQATT, CDR2 SNEGSKA, per germline (reference sequence). In nucleotides, the CDR3 is TGCAGTGCTAGTCAGGGGGTGGGGACCCAGTACTTC. This translates into CSASQGVGTQYF.

The chain employs TRBV30 and TRBJ2-2; 7 bases align to TRBD2. CDR3 size: 17 residues. V was pared by 3 bases and J by 0 bases, with 10 bases of the junction left unmatched. Germline-derived CDR1 and CDR2 are GTSNPN and SVGIG (reference sequence). This chain's CDR3 is CAWRGLTSVSNTGELFF. As DNA, the CDR3 is TGTGCCTGGAGAGGTCTAACTAGCGTTTCGAACACCGGGGAGCTGTTTTTT.

This sequence joins TRBV5-1 and TRBJ2-7; weak D call: TRBD1 (6 bases). CDR1 SGHRS and CDR2 YFSETQ come from the germline V gene. The CDR3 sequence is 13 residues long. V was shortened by 4 bases and J by 3 bases, with 11 bases between the two germline ends. CDR3 sequence: CASSPLDSYEQYF. The CDR3 DNA reads TGCGCCAGCAGCCCCCTGGACAGCTACGAGCAGTACTTC.

V is TRBV5-4 and J is TRBJ2-7; 7 nucleotides line up with TRBD2. CDR1 is SGHNT, CDR2 YYREEE, per germline (reference sequence). The CDR3 has 13 amino acids. Trimming took 10 bases from V and 3 from J; bases not matched to a gene: 10. CDR3: CAAGVVKNYEQYF. The DNA for the CDR3 is TGTGCCGCGGGGGTCGTTAAGAACTACGAGCAGTACTTC.